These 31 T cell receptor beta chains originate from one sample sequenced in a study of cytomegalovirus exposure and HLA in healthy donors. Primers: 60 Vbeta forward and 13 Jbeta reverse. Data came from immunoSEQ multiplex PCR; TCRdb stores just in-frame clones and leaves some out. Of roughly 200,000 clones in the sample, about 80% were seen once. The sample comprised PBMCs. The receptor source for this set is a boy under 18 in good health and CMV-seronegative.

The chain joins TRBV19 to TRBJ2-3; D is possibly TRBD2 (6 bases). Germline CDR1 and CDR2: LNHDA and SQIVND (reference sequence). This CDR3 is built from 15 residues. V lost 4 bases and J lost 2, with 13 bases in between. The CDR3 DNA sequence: TGTGCCAGTAGTAGGAGCGGGCGATCCACAGATACGCAGTATTTT. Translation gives CASSRSGRSTDTQYF.

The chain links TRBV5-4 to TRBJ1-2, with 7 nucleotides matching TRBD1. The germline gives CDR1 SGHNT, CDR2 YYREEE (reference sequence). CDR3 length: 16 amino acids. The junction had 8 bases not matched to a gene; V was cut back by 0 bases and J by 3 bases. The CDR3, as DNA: TGTGCCAGCAGCTTGGGGTGGGGGACAGAAGACTATGGCTACACCTTC. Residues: CASSLGWGTEDYGYTF.

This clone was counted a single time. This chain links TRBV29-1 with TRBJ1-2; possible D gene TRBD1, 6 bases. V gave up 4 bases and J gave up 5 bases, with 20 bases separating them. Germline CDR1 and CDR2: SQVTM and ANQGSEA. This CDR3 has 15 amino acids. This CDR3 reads CSVGSGENLRYGYTF. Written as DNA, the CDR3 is TGCAGCGTTGGGTCAGGGGAGAATCTTAGGTATGGCTACACCTTC.

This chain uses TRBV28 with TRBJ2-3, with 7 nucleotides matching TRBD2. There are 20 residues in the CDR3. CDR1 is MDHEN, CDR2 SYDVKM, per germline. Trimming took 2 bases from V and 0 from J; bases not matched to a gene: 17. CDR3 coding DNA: TGTGCCAGCAGTTTACTCGCCGGGACTACTGAGTGGGCTAGCACAGATACGCAGTATTTT. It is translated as CASSLLAGTTEWASTDTQYF.

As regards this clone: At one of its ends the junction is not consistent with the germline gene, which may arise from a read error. Here the CDR3 reads CSSSLEGRGSNQPQHF. CDR3 nucleotides: TGTTCCAGCAGCTTAGAAGGCAGGGGGAGCAATCAGCCCCAGCATTTT. The J gene is TRBJ1-5, the V gene TRBV7-9; 7 nucleotides match TRBD1. Germline V gives CDR1 SEHNR, CDR2 FQNEAQ (reference sequence). CDR3 size: 16 residues.

The CDR3 spells CASSYSNRGDTEAFF. The CDR3 DNA reads TGTGCCAGCAGTTACTCAAACAGGGGCGACACTGAAGCTTTCTTT. The V call is TRBV6-5, the J call TRBJ1-1, with TRBD1 identical over 7 bases. From germline, CDR1 is MNHEY and CDR2 SVGAGI. The length of the CDR3 is 15 residues. The junction had 4 bases not matched to a gene; V was cut back by 0 bases and J by 3 bases.

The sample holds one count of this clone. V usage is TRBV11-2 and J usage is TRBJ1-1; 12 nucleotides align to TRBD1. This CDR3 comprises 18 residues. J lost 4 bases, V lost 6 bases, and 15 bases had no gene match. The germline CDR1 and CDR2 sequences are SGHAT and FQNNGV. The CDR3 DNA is TGTGCCAGCAGATTACGACCGGGACAGGGGGCTGGGGGCACTGAAGCTTTCTTT. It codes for CASRLRPGQGAGGTEAFF.

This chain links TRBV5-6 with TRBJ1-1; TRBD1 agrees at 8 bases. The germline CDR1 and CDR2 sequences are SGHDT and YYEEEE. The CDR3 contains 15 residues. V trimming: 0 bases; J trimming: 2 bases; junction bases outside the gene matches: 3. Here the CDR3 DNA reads TGTGCCAGCAGCTTGGGGACAGGGACTAACACTGAAGCTTTCTTT. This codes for CASSLGTGTNTEAFF.

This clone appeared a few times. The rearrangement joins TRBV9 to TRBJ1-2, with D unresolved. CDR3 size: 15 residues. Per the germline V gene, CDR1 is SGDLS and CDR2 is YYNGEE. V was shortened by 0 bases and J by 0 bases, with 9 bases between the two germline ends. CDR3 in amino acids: CASSVGGEANYGYTF. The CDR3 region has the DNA TGTGCCAGCAGCGTAGGCGGGGAAGCTAACTATGGCTACACCTTC. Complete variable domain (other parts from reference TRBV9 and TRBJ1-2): DSGVTQTPKHLITATGQRVTLRCSPRSGDLSVYWYQQSLDQGLQFLIQYYNGEERAKGNILERFSAQQFPDLHSELNLSSLELGDSALYFCASSVGGEANYGYTFGSGTRLTVV.

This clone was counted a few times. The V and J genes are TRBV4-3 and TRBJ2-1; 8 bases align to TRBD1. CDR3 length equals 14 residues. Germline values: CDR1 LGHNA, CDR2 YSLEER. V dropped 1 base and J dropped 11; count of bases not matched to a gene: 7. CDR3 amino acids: CASSQVGQAGKQFF. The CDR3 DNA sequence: TGCGCCAGCAGCCAAGTGGGACAGGCCGGTAAGCAGTTCTTC.

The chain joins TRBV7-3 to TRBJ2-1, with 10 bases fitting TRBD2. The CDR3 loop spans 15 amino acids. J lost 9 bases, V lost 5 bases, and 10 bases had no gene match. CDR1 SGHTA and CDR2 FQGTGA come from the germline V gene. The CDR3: CASSLAGDRGGEQFF. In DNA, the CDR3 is TGTGCCAGCAGCCTAGCGGGGGACCGGGGTGGTGAGCAGTTCTTC.

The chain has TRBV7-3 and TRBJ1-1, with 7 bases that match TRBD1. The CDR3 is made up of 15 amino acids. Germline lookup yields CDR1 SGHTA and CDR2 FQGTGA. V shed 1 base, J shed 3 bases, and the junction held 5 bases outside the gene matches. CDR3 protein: CASSLSNGQDTEAFF. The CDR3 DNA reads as TGTGCCAGCAGCTTAAGTAACGGACAGGACACTGAAGCTTTCTTT. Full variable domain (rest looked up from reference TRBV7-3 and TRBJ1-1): GAGVSQTPSNKVTEKGKYVELRCDPISGHTALYWYRQSLGQGPEFLIYFQGTGAADDSGLPNDRFFAVRPEGSVSTLKIQRTERGDSAVYLCASSLSNGQDTEAFFGQGTRLTVV.

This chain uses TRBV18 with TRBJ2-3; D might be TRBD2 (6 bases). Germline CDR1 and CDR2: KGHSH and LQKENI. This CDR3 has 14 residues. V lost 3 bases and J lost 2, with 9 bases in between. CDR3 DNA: TGTGCCAGCTCACCCCGCGGGGTCACAGATACGCAGTATTTT. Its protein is CASSPRGVTDTQYF.

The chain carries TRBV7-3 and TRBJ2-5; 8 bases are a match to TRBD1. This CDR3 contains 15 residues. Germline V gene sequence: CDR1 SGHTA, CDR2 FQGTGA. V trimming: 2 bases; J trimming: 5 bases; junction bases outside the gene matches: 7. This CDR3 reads CASSLGQGAGETQYF. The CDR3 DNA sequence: TGTGCCAGCAGCTTAGGGCAGGGGGCCGGGGAGACCCAGTACTTC. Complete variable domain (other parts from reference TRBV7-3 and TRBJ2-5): GAGVSQTPSNKVTEKGKYVELRCDPISGHTALYWYRQSLGQGPEFLIYFQGTGAADDSGLPNDRFFAVRPEGSVSTLKIQRTERGDSAVYLCASSLGQGAGETQYFGPGTRLLVL.

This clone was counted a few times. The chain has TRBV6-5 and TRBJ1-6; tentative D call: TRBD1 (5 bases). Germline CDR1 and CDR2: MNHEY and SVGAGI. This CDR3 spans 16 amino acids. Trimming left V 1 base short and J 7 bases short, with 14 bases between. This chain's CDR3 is CASSYWTYQGNSPLHF. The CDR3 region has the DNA TGTGCCAGCAGTTACTGGACATATCAAGGGAATTCACCCCTCCACTTT.

CDR3: CASNLGSLRNEQFF. Here the CDR3 DNA reads TGTGCCAGCAACCTCGGGAGTCTGAGAAATGAGCAGTTCTTC. V is TRBV9 and J is TRBJ2-1; TRBD2 might be the D (6 bases). The V gene's germline CDR1 is SGDLS and CDR2 YYNGEE. Trimming took 6 bases from V and 7 from J, leaving 17 bases between them. The CDR3 spans 14 residues.

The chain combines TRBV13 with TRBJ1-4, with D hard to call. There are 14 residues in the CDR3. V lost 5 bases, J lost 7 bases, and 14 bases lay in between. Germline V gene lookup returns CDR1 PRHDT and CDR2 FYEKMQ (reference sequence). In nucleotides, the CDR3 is TGTGCCAGCAGCCCGGCCCACCGAGGTGAAAAACTGTTTTTT. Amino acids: CASSPAHRGEKLFF.

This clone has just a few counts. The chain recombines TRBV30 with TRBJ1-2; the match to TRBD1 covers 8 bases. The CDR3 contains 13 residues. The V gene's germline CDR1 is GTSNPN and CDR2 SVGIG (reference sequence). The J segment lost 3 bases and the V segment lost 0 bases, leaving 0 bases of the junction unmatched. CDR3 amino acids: CAWSVQGDYGYTF. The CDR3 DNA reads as TGTGCCTGGAGTGTACAGGGGGACTATGGCTACACCTTC.

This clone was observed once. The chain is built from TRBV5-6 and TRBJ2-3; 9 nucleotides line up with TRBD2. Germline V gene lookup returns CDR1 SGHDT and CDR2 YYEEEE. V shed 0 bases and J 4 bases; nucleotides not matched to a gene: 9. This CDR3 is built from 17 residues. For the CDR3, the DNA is TGTGCCAGCAGCTTGGCTCGTTGGGTAGCGGGGGCAGATACGCAGTATTTT. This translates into CASSLARWVAGADTQYF. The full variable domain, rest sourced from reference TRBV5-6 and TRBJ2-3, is DAGVTQSPTHLIKTRGQQVTLRCSPKSGHDTVSWYQQALGQGPQFIFQYYEEEERQRGNFPDRFSGHQFPNYSSELNVNALLLGDSALYLCASSLARWVAGADTQYFGPGTRLTVL.

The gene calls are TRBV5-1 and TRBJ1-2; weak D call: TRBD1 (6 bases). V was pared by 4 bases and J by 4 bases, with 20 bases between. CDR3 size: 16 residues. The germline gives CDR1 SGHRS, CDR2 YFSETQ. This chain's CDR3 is CASSTTQLQGSYGYTF. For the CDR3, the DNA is TGCGCCAGCAGCACTACACAATTACAGGGATCCTATGGCTACACCTTC.

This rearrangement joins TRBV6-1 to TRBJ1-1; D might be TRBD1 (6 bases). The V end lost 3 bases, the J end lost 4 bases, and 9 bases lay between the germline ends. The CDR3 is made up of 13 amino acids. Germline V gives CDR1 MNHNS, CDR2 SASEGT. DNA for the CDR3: TGTGCCAGCAGTGATCGGGACACCACTGAAGCTTTCTTT. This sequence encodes CASSDRDTTEAFF.

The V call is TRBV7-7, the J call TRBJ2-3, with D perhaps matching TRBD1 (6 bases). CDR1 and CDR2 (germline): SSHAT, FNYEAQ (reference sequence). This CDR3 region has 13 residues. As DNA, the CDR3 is TGTGCTACGGCACCAGGGGCTTCAGATACGCAGTATTTT. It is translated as CATAPGASDTQYF. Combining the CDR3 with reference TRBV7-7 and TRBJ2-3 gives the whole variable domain GAGVSQSPRYKVTKRGQDVTLRCDPISSHATLYWYQQALGQGPEFLTYFNYEAQPDKSGLPSDRFSAERPEGSISTLTIQRTEQRDSAMYRCATAPGASDTQYFGPGTRLTVL.

CDR3: CASSGRTGGSPYGYTF. CDR3 DNA: TGTGCCAGCAGTGGCCGGACAGGGGGCTCCCCCTATGGCTACACCTTC. The V call is TRBV25-1, the J call TRBJ1-2, with TRBD1 identical over 11 bases. The CDR3 consists of 16 residues. With 4 bases clipped from V and 4 bases from J, the junction kept 8 bases outside the gene matches. CDR1 and CDR2 (germline): MGHDK, SYGVNS.

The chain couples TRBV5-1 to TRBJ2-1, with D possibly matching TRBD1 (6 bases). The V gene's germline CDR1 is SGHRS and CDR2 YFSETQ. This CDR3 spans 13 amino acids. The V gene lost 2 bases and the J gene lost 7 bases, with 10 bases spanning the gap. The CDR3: CASSFSQGNEQFF. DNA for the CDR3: TGCGCCAGCAGCTTCTCACAGGGTAATGAGCAGTTCTTC. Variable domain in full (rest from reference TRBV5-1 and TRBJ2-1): KAGVTQTPRYLIKTRGQQVTLSCSPISGHRSVSWYQQTPGQGLQFLFEYFSETQRNKGNFPGRFSGRQFSNSRSEMNVSTLELGDSALYLCASSFSQGNEQFFGPGTRLTVL.

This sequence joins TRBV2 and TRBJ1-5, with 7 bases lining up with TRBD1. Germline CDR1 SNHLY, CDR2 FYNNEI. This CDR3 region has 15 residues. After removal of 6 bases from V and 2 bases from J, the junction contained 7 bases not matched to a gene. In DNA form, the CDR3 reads TGTGCCAGCAGGGAGACAGGGAGAGGCAATCAGCCCCAGCATTTT. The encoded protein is CASRETGRGNQPQHF.

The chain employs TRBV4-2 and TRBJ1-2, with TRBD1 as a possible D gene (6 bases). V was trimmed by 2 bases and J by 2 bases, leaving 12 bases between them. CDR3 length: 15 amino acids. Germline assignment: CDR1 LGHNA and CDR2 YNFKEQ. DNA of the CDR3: TGTGCCAGCAGCCAACCGGACAGAATCAACTATGGCTACACCTTC. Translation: CASSQPDRINYGYTF.

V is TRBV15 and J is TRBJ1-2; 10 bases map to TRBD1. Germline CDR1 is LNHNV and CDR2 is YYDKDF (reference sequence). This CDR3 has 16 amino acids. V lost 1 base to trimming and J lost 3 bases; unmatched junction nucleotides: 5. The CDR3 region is CATSRGGTGVDYGYTF. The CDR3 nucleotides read TGTGCCACCAGCAGAGGGGGGACAGGGGTGGACTATGGCTACACCTTC.

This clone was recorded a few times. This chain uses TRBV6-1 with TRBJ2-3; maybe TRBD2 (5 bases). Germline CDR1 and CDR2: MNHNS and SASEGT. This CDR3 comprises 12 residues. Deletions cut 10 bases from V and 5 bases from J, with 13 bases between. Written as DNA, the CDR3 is TGTGCCACCACTACGGGGAGAGATACGCAGTATTTT. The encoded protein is CATTTGRDTQYF.

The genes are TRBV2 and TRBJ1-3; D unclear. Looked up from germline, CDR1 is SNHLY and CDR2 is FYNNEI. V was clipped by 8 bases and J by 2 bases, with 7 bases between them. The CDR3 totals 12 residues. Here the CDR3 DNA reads TGTGCCAGCGCCGGAGCTGGAAACACCATATATTTT. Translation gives CASAGAGNTIYF.

The CDR3 nucleotides are TGTGCCAGCCCCCTTGGTAGGGGTGACTCTTACTATGGCTACACCTTC. Its translation is CASPLGRGDSYYGYTF. The chain joins TRBV19 to TRBJ1-2, with D perhaps matching TRBD1 (5 bases). This CDR3 has 16 amino acids. The V end was cut by 9 bases, the J end by 3 bases, with 23 bases between. Germline V gene lookup returns CDR1 LNHDA and CDR2 SQIVND (reference sequence).

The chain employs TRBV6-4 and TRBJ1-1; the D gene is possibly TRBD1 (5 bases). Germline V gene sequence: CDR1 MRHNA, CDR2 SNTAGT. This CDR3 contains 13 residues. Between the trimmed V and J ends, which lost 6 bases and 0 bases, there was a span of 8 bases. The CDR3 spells CASSRAMNTEAFF. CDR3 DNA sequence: TGTGCCAGCAGCAGGGCAATGAACACTGAAGCTTTCTTT.